These T cell receptor beta chains were read from a single sample in a study of CD8+ T cells in alopecia areata. TCRdb's copy holds only in-frame clones and misses some; the assay was immunoSEQ multiplex PCR. The sample has 160,000 or so clones; 58% are singletons. The sequencing here drew on CD4+ T cells sorted from blood, taken at approximately week 55, from a patient treated with tofacitinib. The source of these receptors is a human donor with alopecia areata. Both conserved end residues are part of each CDR3. A D gene is named only where the DNA matches it firmly. Part of the rows lack a size; the others show once, few, many or a class for expanded clones.

clone_size: -
d_call: TRBD1
v_call: TRBV29-1
j_call: TRBJ2-1
cdr3_aa: CSVAQGQRYNEQFF
cdr3_nt: TGCAGCGTTGCTCAGGGACAGAGATACAATGAGCAGTTCTTC

clone_size: -
d_call: -
v_call: TRBV18
j_call: TRBJ1-5
cdr3_aa: CASSPPDGDHQPQHF
cdr3_nt: TGTGCCAGCTCACCACCGGACGGGGATCATCAGCCCCAGCATTTT

clone_size: few
d_call: TRBD1
v_call: TRBV4-1
j_call: TRBJ2-7
cdr3_aa: CASSQTDPSKGQGGYEQYF
cdr3_nt: TGCGCCAGCAGCCAAACCGACCCCTCGAAGGGACAGGGCGGATACGAGCAGTACTTC

clone_size: -
d_call: -
v_call: TRBV2
j_call: TRBJ1-5
cdr3_aa: CASSPDSLNQPQHF
cdr3_nt: TGTGCCAGCAGTCCCGACAGCCTTAATCAGCCCCAGCATTTT

clone_size: -
d_call: -
v_call: TRBV6-6
j_call: TRBJ1-2
cdr3_aa: CACSLTDYGYTF
cdr3_nt: TGTGCCTGCTCCTTGACTGACTATGGCTACACCTTC

clone_size: -
d_call: TRBD1
v_call: TRBV11-3
j_call: TRBJ2-5
cdr3_aa: CASSFPTGTRETQYF
cdr3_nt: TGTGCCAGCAGCTTCCCGACAGGGACCAGGGAGACCCAGTACTTC

clone_size: once
d_call: TRBD1
v_call: TRBV6-1
j_call: TRBJ2-1
cdr3_aa: CASSEEGQKQFF
cdr3_nt: TGTGCCAGCAGTGAAGAGGGACAGAAGCAGTTCTTC

clone_size: -
d_call: -
v_call: TRBV5-1
j_call: TRBJ2-7
cdr3_aa: CASSSTGSTSGEQYF
cdr3_nt: TGCGCCAGCAGCTCTACAGGGTCAACGTCGGGTGAGCAGTACTTC

clone_size: -
d_call: -
v_call: TRBV2
j_call: TRBJ1-5
cdr3_aa: CASSEAEGTNSNQPQHF
cdr3_nt: TGTGCCAGCAGTGAAGCCGAAGGGACAAATAGCAATCAGCCCCAGCATTTT

clone_size: -
d_call: -
v_call: TRBV30
j_call: TRBJ1-5
cdr3_aa: CAWGGVGEDQPQHF
cdr3_nt: TGTGCCTGGGGAGGAGTGGGGGAAGATCAGCCCCAGCATTTT

clone_size: -
d_call: -
v_call: TRBV29-1
j_call: TRBJ2-7
cdr3_aa: CSVQGRLSYEQYF
cdr3_nt: TGCAGCGTTCAGGGACGGCTGTCCTACGAGCAGTACTTC

clone_size: -
d_call: -
v_call: TRBV6-5
j_call: TRBJ1-3
cdr3_aa: CASSPSLSGNTIYF
cdr3_nt: TGTGCCAGCAGTCCCTCACTCTCTGGAAACACCATATATTTT

clone_size: -
d_call: -
v_call: TRBV5-1
j_call: TRBJ1-1
cdr3_aa: CASSLVDQGSTEAFF
cdr3_nt: TGCGCCAGCAGCTTGGTTGATCAGGGCAGTACTGAAGCTTTCTTT

clone_size: -
d_call: TRBD1
v_call: TRBV15
j_call: TRBJ2-7
cdr3_aa: CATSADRGYEQYF
cdr3_nt: TGTGCCACCAGCGCGGACAGGGGCTACGAGCAGTACTTC

clone_size: -
d_call: -
v_call: TRBV30
j_call: TRBJ1-6
cdr3_aa: CAWTLGQRAPRF
cdr3_nt: TGTGCCTGGACCCTAGGGCAGAGGGCTCCTCGCTTT

clone_size: -
d_call: TRBD1
v_call: TRBV4-1
j_call: TRBJ2-2
cdr3_aa: CASSQEAGTANTGELFF
cdr3_nt: TGCGCCAGCAGCCAAGAAGCCGGGACAGCCAACACCGGGGAGCTGTTTTTT

clone_size: -
d_call: -
v_call: TRBV5-6
j_call: TRBJ2-7
cdr3_aa: CASSTVAYRDYEQYF
cdr3_nt: TGTGCCAGCAGCACTGTGGCGTACAGGGACTACGAGCAGTACTTC

clone_size: few
d_call: TRBD1
v_call: TRBV7-6
j_call: TRBJ2-3
cdr3_aa: CASSSPGQSLTDTQYF
cdr3_nt: TGTGCCAGCAGCTCACCGGGACAGAGCCTCACAGATACGCAGTATTTT

clone_size: -
d_call: -
v_call: TRBV9
j_call: TRBJ1-2
cdr3_aa: CASNSQGAYGYTF
cdr3_nt: TGTGCCAGCAACTCCCAGGGTGCTTATGGCTACACCTTC

clone_size: once
d_call: TRBD1
v_call: TRBV5-4
j_call: TRBJ1-2
cdr3_aa: CASSFQGAPGYTF
cdr3_nt: TGTGCCAGCAGCTTCCAGGGGGCGCCTGGCTACACCTTC